These 9 T cell receptor beta chains originate from one sample sequenced in a study of T cells in Graves' hyperthyroidism and ophthalmopathy. The investigators amplified TCR beta CDR3 regions from RNA transcripts. The HTBI set primed first-round TCR CDR3 RT-PCR. TCRdb called the multiplex PCR reads again in MiXCR, with one record for every CDR3 protein. This table holds about 640,000 distinct CDR3 sequences, about 14% found once. The material sequenced was blood. Receptors were obtained from a woman in her forties or fifties with Graves' ophthalmopathy.

Many counts were recorded for this clonotype. The chain carries TRBV20-1 and TRBJ1-4; 7 bases are a match to TRBD1. There are 14 residues in the CDR3. The trim removed 5 bases at V and 7 bases at J, leaving 10 bases unmatched. Per germline, CDR1 DFQATT and CDR2 SNEGSKA (reference sequence). CDR3 coding DNA: TGCAGTGCTCCCAGGACAGGTGTCAGTGAAAAACTGTTTTTT. Residues: CSAPRTGVSEKLFF.

V usage is TRBV27 and J usage is TRBJ2-7, with D possibly matching TRBD1 (6 bases). The CDR3 loop spans 15 amino acids. V was clipped by 5 bases and J by 0 bases, with 14 bases between them. Germline-derived CDR1 and CDR2 are MNHEY and SMNVEV (reference sequence). CDR3 coding DNA: TGTGCCAGCAGTCTCATGGGGGACATCTCCTACGAGCAGTACTTC. Amino acids: CASSLMGDISYEQYF.

This clonotype was recorded at least ten times. V and J are TRBV7-9 and TRBJ2-5; D not certain. The CDR3 length is 13 residues. Germline CDR1 and CDR2: SEHNR and FQNEAQ (reference sequence). Trimming removed 2 bases at V and 7 bases at J, with 11 bases between. The CDR3 region is CASSLLGSATQYF. DNA of the CDR3: TGTGCCAGCAGCTTACTCGGATCGGCGACCCAGTACTTC.

There are many counts of this clonotype. The chain is built from TRBV29-1 and TRBJ2-7; D is possibly TRBD1 (6 bases). Trimming took off 7 bases at V and 2 bases at J, with 15 bases between the two ends. Germline-derived CDR1 and CDR2 are SQVTM and ANQGSEA. There are 13 residues in the CDR3. The CDR3 reads CSAQTGPTYEQYF. CDR3 bases: TGCAGCGCACAGACAGGTCCTACCTACGAGCAGTACTTC.

This clonotype was seen a few times. The genes are TRBV14 and TRBJ2-3; D perhaps matches TRBD2 (5 bases). Trimming removed 4 bases at V and 1 base at J, with 15 bases between. Germline lookup yields CDR1 SGHDN and CDR2 FVKESK. CDR3 size: 16 residues. CDR3 in DNA: TGTGCCAGCAGCCCCCTGAGCCCAGCGGGCACAGATACGCAGTATTTT. Its translation: CASSPLSPAGTDTQYF. The complete variable domain, with remaining parts taken from reference TRBV14 and TRBJ2-3, reads EAGVTQFPSHSVIEKGQTVTLRCDPISGHDNLYWYRRVMGKEIKFLLHFVKESKQDESGMPNNRFLAERTGGTYSTLKVQPAELEDSGVYFCASSPLSPAGTDTQYFGPGTRLTVL.

The genes are TRBV18 and TRBJ2-5; D tentatively reads TRBD1 or TRBD2 (6 bases each). Trimming removed 4 bases from V and 7 bases from J, with 16 bases in between. Germline loops: CDR1 KGHSH, CDR2 LQKENI. This CDR3 has 14 residues. The DNA for the CDR3 is TGTGCCAGCTCACAGGGGGGACACTCCCGGACCCAGTACTTC. This sequence encodes CASSQGGHSRTQYF.

Of note for this clonotype: A much larger clonotype is one base distant, so this may be a read error. The V and J genes are TRBV20-1 and TRBJ1-3; D is unresolved. Germline lookup yields CDR1 DFQATT and CDR2 SNEGSKA (reference sequence). This CDR3 spans 14 amino acids. V gave up 6 bases and J gave up 5 bases, with 17 bases separating them. CDR3 protein: CSASTSVTRNTIYF. The CDR3 nucleotides read TGCAGTGCGAGTACGTCAGTTACTAGAAACACCATATATTTT.

Remarks on this clonotype: A read error is possible here, since a much larger clone lies one base away. This chain joins TRBV6-1 and TRBJ2-7, with TRBD1 as a possible D gene (6 bases). CDR1 is MNHNS, CDR2 SASEGT, per germline. The V end was cut by 5 bases, the J end by 5 bases, with 22 bases between. The CDR3 totals 16 residues. CDR3 bases: TGTGCCAGCAGTACCATCCCTGGTCAGGGGTACCACGAGCAGTACTTC. The encoded protein is CASSTIPGQGYHEQYF.

In this sample, this clonotype turned up a few times. The V gene is TRBV15, the J gene TRBJ1-5; 7 nucleotides line up with TRBD1. J lost 3 bases, V lost 5 bases, and 7 bases had no gene match. This CDR3 has 15 amino acids. The germline CDR1 and CDR2 sequences are LNHNV and YYDKDF (reference sequence). The CDR3 loop is CATSAYGTDNQPQHF. The CDR3 DNA is TGTGCCACCAGCGCTTATGGGACAGACAATCAGCCCCAGCATTTT.